The entry below gives a single T cell receptor beta chain sequence along with its context. Its cognate antigen is unknown. The record originates from a study of cytomegalovirus exposure and HLA in healthy donors. In germline, CDR1 is WSHSY, CDR2 SAAADI. The CDR3 runs to 15 residues. V gave up 2 bases and J gave up 5 bases, with 15 bases separating them. The PCR used 60 Vbeta and 13 Jbeta primers. Only in-frame clones appear in the TCRdb table, and some are missing; sequencing was by immunoSEQ multiplex PCR. The sample has 110,000 to 150,000 clones; over 60% are singletons. Each donor was nominally healthy when sampled (though unrecorded immune exposures were likely). Findings and limits, study-wide: The listing of roughly 160 TCR beta chains classed them as cytomegalovirus-associated. Later analysis showed TCR association rates varying by HLA locus, highest for DRB1 and lowest for HLA-C.

V usage is TRBV10-2 and J usage is TRBJ2-5, with D possibly matching TRBD2 (7 bases). This sequence was found in a man in his forties or fifties in good health and CMV-seronegative. The material sequenced was PBMCs. Here the CDR3 DNA reads TGCGCCAGCAGTGAGGTCGGGGGGCGGGAGGAGACCCAGTACTTC. It encodes CASSEVGGREETQYF.